The sequence of this TCR beta chain was determined in a study of cytomegalovirus exposure and HLA in healthy donors (dated by TCRdb to 2016 to 2017). A note on the overall study: An earlier analysis of 587 of the donors reported approximately 260 Gb of sequence data and 90 million to 120 million unique TCR beta sequences obtained from roughly 170 million T cells. Typing coverage varied by locus: about 620-640 donors for A, B, C, DRB1 and DQB1; around 560 for DQA1; over 600 for DPA1; roughly 470 for DPB1. A few DR-DQ haplotypes were treated as single units for association and clustering because of strong linkage in the cohort. In a later genetic analysis, genome-wide SNP genotypes for about three fifths of the 666 donors were used, and that subset was treated as a discovery cohort. Class I and class II HLA loci were covered by the typing at four-digit resolution. Besides the first cohort of around 700 subjects, a separate validation cohort made up of roughly 120 different subjects was used. An early release covering 500 to 750 HLA-typed donors comprised approximately 300 gigabases of sequencing data and approximately 80 million unique TCR sequences. The study was designed to test whether signatures of past pathogen exposure could be identified by cataloging public T cell receptors. An earlier analysis of approximately 640 of the donors applied high-throughput TCR beta sequencing to assess whether each TCR beta V gene segment acted as functional or pseudogenic. On average, roughly 250,000 unique TCR beta nucleotide sequences were sequenced per donor among some 430 genotyped donors of the cohort, with roughly 18% of those sequences being non-productive. Rather than drawing on any new phenotypic data, the later analysis identified candidate immune exposures from TCR beta sequences and the way those sequences occurred across donors. Of the 300 to 400 genotyped donors, about 80% fell in the genetic ancestry cluster associated with self-reported Caucasian donors. The study profiled the T cell repertoires of approximately 700 subjects by immunosequencing and related them to cytomegalovirus serostatus. Donor age, sex, ethnicity and CMV serostatus were collected together with the repertoire data. All discovery cohort repertoires had been generated on a single sequencing platform. The study combined high-throughput TCR immunosequencing, statistical association of individual TCRs with disease status, and machine learning to predict cytomegalovirus infection status. A later analysis re-examined previously published TCR beta repertoires from just over 650 donors and added high-resolution HLA genotyping to investigate patterns of TCR occurrence.

Study-wide conclusions, independent of this receptor: While some public TCRs were present in many individuals, most TCR sequences turned up only very rarely across donors. A later analysis associated approximately 17,000 TCR beta sequences with specific HLA alleles at a false discovery rate of 0.05. Strong co-occurrence of HLA alleles, especially DR and DQ, made assigning TCR associations to individual alleles difficult. V-gene and J-gene trimming of TCR beta chains was associated with a missense DCLRE1C variant in a later genetic analysis, and the association was replicated in an independent cohort. A few of the identified cytomegalovirus-associated TCR beta chains were confirmed in vitro to be specific for cytomegalovirus antigens. In the study, around 150 TCR beta chains were listed as associated with cytomegalovirus. Sequencing depth was assumed to be roughly uniform across donors in the presence/absence analyses, though that assumption may not hold. For the cohort, immune exposure information was limited to CMV serostatus. Approximately 16 rarely observed V segments, including chromosome 9 orphons, were excluded from the earlier analysis of about 500 of the donors because counts were too low. In a later analysis, TCR association rates were found to vary across HLA loci, with the most associated TCRs seen for DRB1 alleles and the fewest for HLA-C alleles. Some IMGT-functional V segments, including TRBV6-2 and TRBV6-3, could not be distinguished by the 87-base-pair reads and were therefore excluded. A later analysis reported that several top co-occurrence clusters appeared linked to parvovirus B19, influenza, CMV and Epstein-Barr virus. In an earlier analysis of approximately 590 of the donors, most TCR beta V segments appeared in productive rearrangements about 87% or about 30% of the time, broadly matching IMGT annotations. The cohort was sequenced for TCR beta chains only, and without alpha or paired-chain data the features that could be detected were limited. A further reported finding was that TCR beta sequences accurately predicted the HLA-A and HLA-B alleles for most subjects in the first cohort. Most CMV-associated TCR beta chains appeared to be HLA-restricted in a later analysis, and the HLA associations seemed to be driven largely by CMV exposure. In both the original and validation cohorts, the classifier was reported to diagnose cytomegalovirus status with high specificity and sensitivity. The authors suggested that the approach could potentially be extended to other disease states and immunological phenotypes. Because HLA typing was unavailable for some donors at each locus, only the typed subset was used in association tests. A cluster of highly shared sequence variants was judged likely to be a technical artifact of the sequencing pipeline. A later analysis found that HLA-associated TCR beta chains were more clonally expanded and had lower generation probabilities than equally common non-associated chains. A later genetic analysis reported fewer N-insertions in productive TCRs among donors in an Asian-associated ancestry cluster than the roughly 640-donor mean. Linkage disequilibrium might explain the correlated functional status among segregating V segments, but an unknown experimental factor could not be ruled out.

With respect to this clone: The antigen this receptor binds is unknown. No qualities accompany the bases; no much larger clone lies one base away.

Libraries were built with the immunoSEQ multiplex PCR assay. The multiplex PCR relied on a mix of 60 forward primers for TCR Vbeta segments and 13 reverse primers for TCR Jbeta segments. The CDR3 region of rearranged TCR beta genes was amplified from genomic DNA by a multiplex PCR assay. The amplified TCR beta libraries were sequenced on the Illumina HiSeq System as 87-base-pair reads. For the original study's pipeline: A later analysis tallied roughly 76 million unique TCR beta chains across the approximately 670 repertoires, and about 12 million of those chains were shared by two or more donors. A nearest-neighbor algorithm error-corrected the raw reads and collapsed the reads into unique sequences, merging closely related sequences to remove PCR and sequencing errors. Alignment of CDR3 sequences to IMGT reference sequences was used to assign V, D and J gene segments. For a sequence to be retained, a match of at least six nucleotides was required to both a V gene segment and a J gene segment. Rearrangements were called productive when the CDR3 lacked stop codons and stayed in frame with V and J; all others were non-productive. CDR3 was defined according to IMGT convention as the region running from the second conserved V-encoded cysteine to the conserved J-encoded phenylalanine. The earlier analysis of a few hundred of the donors excluded sequences that lacked an unambiguous match to a single V gene segment. In an earlier analysis of several hundred of the donors, V segments were called functional above 56.7% productive rearrangements and were called segregating when the between-donor standard deviation exceeded 5%. To diagnose cytomegalovirus status from the catalog of TCR beta chain sequences, a statistical classification framework was built. A later analysis assigned V and J genes by comparing TCR nucleotide sequences with IMGT/GENE-DB human TR gene sequences. Using the TCRdist pipeline, a later analysis assigned CDR3 sequences along with most-parsimonious VDJ recombination scenarios. In a later analysis, each TCR beta chain was defined by its CDR3 amino acid sequence together with its V-gene family, and reads lacking a unique V-gene family were excluded. As a way to deal with suspected cross-contamination and a sequencing artifact, a later analysis dropped approximately 570 nucleotide sequences that were highly shared and had low generation probability. In a later analysis, a clonal expansion index for each public chain was calculated from normalized within-repertoire ranks of inferred template counts. A later analysis computed generation probabilities with a VDJ recombination model fitted to out-of-frame rearrangements, and checked the results against IGoR. In a later analysis, TCR-TCR, TCR-HLA and TCR-CMV co-occurrence was scored with hypergeometric tests, and a repertoire-size bias correction was applied to TCR pairs. To estimate false discovery rates, a later analysis permuted the HLA or CMV assignments 20 times. In a later analysis, co-occurring TCRs were grouped using DBSCAN, with TCRdist sequence similarity added in when clustering inside HLA-allele-positive subsets. For co-occurrence clustering, repertoires with fewer than 30,000 or more than 120,000 public chains were excluded, along with about five repertoires with anomalous nucleotide sharing. TCRdb re-hosts the immuneACCESS table, in-frame sequences only. Its copies lack some clones; in the studies checked, an unresolved V gene accounts for under half of them, and the cause for the rest is not known. D and trimming were read from the DNA, whereas the V and J calls and clone size are those reported in that table. In all, the sample holds roughly 100,000 clones, and approximately 75% of those were seen once. Together, the top ten hold roughly 2% of the sample.

V is pruned by 2 bases and J by 0 bases, leaving 7 bases of the junction without a gene match. The CDR3 goes from the cysteine to the phenylalanine over 18 residues. Solely the CDR3 DNA is kept, with 54 bases framed from the first base. Looking up the germline V gene yields CDR1 SGHRS and CDR2 YFSETQ. In total, approximately 700 healthy bone marrow donors made up the cohort. All cohort members were sampled while nominally healthy, although unrecorded immune exposures were likely present. The donor tested CMV seronegative and was one of the 352 seronegative cohort members. Every donor gave a peripheral blood sample, and the peripheral blood mononuclear cells from that sample were used for TCR beta sequencing. The Qiagen DNeasy Blood Extraction Kit was used to extract genomic DNA from the blood cell samples.

This chain is built from TRBV5-1 and TRBJ2-7; 14 nucleotides in the junction match TRBD2. The receptor was derived from a woman in her 40s in good health and CMV-seronegative. Source material: PBMCs. The CDR3 amino acid sequence is: CASSFETSGGGFSYEQYF. In nucleotides, the sequence is TGCGCCAGCAGCTTTGAGACTAGCGGGGGGGGGTTCTCCTACGAGCAGTACTTC.